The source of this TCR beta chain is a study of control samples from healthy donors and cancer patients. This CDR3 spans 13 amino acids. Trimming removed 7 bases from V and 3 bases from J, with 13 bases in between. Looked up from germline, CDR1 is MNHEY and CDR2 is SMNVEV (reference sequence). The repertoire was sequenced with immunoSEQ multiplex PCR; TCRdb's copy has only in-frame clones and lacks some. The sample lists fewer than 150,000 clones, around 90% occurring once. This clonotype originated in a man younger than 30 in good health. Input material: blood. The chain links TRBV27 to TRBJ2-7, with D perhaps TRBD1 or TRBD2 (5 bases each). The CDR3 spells CASTGTGNYEQYF. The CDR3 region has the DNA TGTGCCAGCACTGGGACGGGAAACTACGAGCAGTACTTC.